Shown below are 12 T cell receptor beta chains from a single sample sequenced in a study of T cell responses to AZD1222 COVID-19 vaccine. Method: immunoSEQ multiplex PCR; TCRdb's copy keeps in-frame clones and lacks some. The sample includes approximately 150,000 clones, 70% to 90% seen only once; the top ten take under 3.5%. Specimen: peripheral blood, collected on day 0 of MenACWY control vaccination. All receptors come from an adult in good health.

CDR3 nucleotide sequence: TGTGCCAGCAGCTTAGCCTCGGACAGGGTGAATGGCTACACCTTC. Its protein product is CASSLASDRVNGYTF. The chain combines TRBV7-2 with TRBJ1-2; 8 bases are shared with TRBD1. Germline CDR1 SGHTA, CDR2 FQGNSA. The CDR3 has 15 amino acids. Trimming cost V 0 bases and J 6 bases; bases outside gene matches: 6.

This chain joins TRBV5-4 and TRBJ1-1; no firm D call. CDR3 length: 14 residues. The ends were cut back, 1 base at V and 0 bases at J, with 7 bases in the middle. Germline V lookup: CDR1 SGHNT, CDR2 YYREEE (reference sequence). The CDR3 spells CASSLRPMNTEAFF. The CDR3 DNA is TGTGCCAGCAGCTTGAGGCCCATGAACACTGAAGCTTTCTTT.

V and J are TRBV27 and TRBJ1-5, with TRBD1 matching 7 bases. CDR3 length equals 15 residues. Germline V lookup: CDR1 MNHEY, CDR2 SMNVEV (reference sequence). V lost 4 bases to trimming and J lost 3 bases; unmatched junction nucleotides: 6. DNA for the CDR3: TGTGCCAGCAGTTCCTACAGGGGCCCCAATCAGCCCCAGCATTTT. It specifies CASSSYRGPNQPQHF.

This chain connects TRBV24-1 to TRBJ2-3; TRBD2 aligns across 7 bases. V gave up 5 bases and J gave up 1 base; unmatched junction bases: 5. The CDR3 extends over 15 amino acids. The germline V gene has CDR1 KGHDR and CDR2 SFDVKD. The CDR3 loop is CATSGASGGTDTQYF. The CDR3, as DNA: TGTGCCACCAGTGGCGCTAGCGGAGGCACAGATACGCAGTATTTT.

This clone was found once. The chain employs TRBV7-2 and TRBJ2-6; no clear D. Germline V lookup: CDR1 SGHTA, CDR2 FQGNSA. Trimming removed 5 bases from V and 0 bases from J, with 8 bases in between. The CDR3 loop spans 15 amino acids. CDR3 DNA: TGTGCCAGCAGCCTACAGCCCTCTGGGGCCAACGTCCTGACTTTC. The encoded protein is CASSLQPSGANVLTF.

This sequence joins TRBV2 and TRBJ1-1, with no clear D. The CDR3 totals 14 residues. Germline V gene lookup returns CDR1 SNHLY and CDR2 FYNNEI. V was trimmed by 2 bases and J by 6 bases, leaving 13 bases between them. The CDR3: CASSELRSVAEAFF. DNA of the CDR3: TGTGCCAGCAGTGAATTGCGATCGGTGGCTGAAGCTTTCTTT.

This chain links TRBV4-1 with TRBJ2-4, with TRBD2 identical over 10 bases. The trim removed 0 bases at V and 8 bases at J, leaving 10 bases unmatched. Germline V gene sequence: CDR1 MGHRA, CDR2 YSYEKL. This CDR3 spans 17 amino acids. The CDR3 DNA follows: TGCGCCAGCAGCCAAGATCAGCGGGGGGGCACCGGTGACATTCAGTACTTC. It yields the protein CASSQDQRGGTGDIQYF.

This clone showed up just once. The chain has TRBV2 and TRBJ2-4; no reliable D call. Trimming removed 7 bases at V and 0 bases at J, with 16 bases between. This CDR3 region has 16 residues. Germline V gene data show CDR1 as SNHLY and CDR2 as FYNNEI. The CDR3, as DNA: TGTGCCAGCAACGGAGACCGGGCGCGAGCCAAAAACATTCAGTACTTC. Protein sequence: CASNGDRARAKNIQYF. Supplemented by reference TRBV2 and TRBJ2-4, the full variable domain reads EPEVTQTPSHQVTQMGQEVILRCVPISNHLYFYWYRQILGQKVEFLVSFYNNEISEKSEIFDDQFSVERPDGSNFTLKIRSTKLEDSAMYFCASNGDRARAKNIQYFGAGTRLSVL.

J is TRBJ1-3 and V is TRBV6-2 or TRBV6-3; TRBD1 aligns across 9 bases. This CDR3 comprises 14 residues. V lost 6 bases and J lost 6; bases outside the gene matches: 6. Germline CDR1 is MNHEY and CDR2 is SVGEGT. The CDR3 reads CASSRDRVPNTIYF. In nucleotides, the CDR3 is TGTGCCAGCAGCAGGGACAGGGTGCCAAACACCATATATTTT.

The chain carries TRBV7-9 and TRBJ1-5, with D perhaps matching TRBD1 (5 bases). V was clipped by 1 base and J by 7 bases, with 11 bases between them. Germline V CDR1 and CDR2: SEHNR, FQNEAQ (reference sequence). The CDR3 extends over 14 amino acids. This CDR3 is CASSLGGTGQPQHF. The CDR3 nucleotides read TGTGCCAGCAGCTTAGGGGGCACAGGCCAGCCCCAGCATTTT. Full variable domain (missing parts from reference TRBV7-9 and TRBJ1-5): DTGVSQNPRHKITKRGQNVTFRCDPISEHNRLYWYRQTLGQGPEFLTYFQNEAQLEKSRLLSDRFSAERPKGSFSTLEIQRTEQGDSAMYLCASSLGGTGQPQHFGDGTRLSIL.

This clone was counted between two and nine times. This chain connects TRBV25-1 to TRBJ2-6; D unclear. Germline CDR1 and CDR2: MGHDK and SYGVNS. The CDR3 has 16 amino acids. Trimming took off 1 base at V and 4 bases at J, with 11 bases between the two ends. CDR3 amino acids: CASSESGLRGANVLTF. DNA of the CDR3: TGTGCCAGCAGTGAATCCGGGCTCCGGGGGGCCAACGTCCTGACTTTC.

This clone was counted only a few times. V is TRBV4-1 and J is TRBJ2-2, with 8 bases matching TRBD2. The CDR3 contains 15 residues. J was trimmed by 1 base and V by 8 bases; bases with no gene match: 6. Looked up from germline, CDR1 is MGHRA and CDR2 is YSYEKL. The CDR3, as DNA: TGCGCCAGCCAGGAGGCGGGAGGGAACACCGGGGAGCTGTTTTTT. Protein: CASQEAGGNTGELFF.